This entry lists 18 T cell receptor beta chains sequenced from one sample in a study of T-cell reconstitution after alpha-beta-depleted transplantation in children. The TCRbeta library incorporated unique molecular identifiers. TCRdb fed the PCR reads into MiXCR, producing one record per CDR3 protein. The data show under 400,000 distinct CDR3 sequences, approximately 23% seen once. The sample was PBMCs, mostly from graft donor cells, taken 180 days after TCRalphabeta/CD19-depleted stem cell transplant. Receptors were obtained from a male patient between 5 and 17 years old who had a stem cell transplant for acute lymphoblastic leukemia, so the T cells may come from the graft donor.

This clonotype has more than one count but fewer than ten. The chain combines TRBV4-1 with TRBJ1-3; TRBD1 might be the D (5 bases). Between the trimmed V and J ends, which lost 6 bases and 4 bases, there was a span of 16 bases. This CDR3 is built from 15 residues. Germline CDR1 and CDR2: MGHRA and YSYEKL. As DNA, the CDR3 is TGCGCCAGCAGTCGCTTAGGGGTTGCAGGAAACACCATATATTTT. Protein: CASSRLGVAGNTIYF.

The chain has TRBV5-1 and TRBJ2-1; a possible D gene is TRBD2 (6 bases). Germline V gene lookup returns CDR1 SGHRS and CDR2 YFSETQ. This CDR3 spans 16 amino acids. V was shortened by 3 bases and J by 6 bases, with 19 bases between the two germline ends. The CDR3 reads CASSSSGLGYRNEQFF. The CDR3 region has the DNA TGCGCCAGCAGCTCGAGCGGGTTAGGTTACCGCAATGAGCAGTTCTTC.

There are a few counts of this clonotype. The chain employs TRBV7-8 and TRBJ1-5; D remains ambiguous. CDR3 length: 17 amino acids. Germline assignment: CDR1 SGHVS and CDR2 FQNEAQ. The V end lost 5 bases, the J end lost 2 bases, and 19 bases lay between the germline ends. DNA of the CDR3: TGTGCCAGCAGCCCGACCAAACCCGGACGGGGCAATCAGCCCCAGCATTTT. This gives the protein CASSPTKPGRGNQPQHF. Supplemented by reference TRBV7-8 and TRBJ1-5, the full variable domain reads GAGVSQSPRYKVAKRGQDVALRCDPISGHVSLFWYQQALGQGPEFLTYFQNEAQLDKSGLPSDRFFAERPEGSVSTLKIQRTQQEDSAVYLCASSPTKPGRGNQPQHFGDGTRLSIL.

The rearrangement links TRBV7-6 to TRBJ2-4; D might be TRBD1 or TRBD2, each matching 5 bases. V was cut by 5 bases and J by 3 bases, with 11 bases left in between. Germline V lookup: CDR1 SGHVS, CDR2 FNYEAQ. The CDR3 length is 14 residues. The CDR3 protein is CASSHPGRKNIQYF. CDR3 sequence (DNA): TGTGCCAGCAGCCATCCGGGACGCAAAAACATTCAGTACTTC.

This clonotype occurred a few times. The chain employs TRBV7-9 and TRBJ1-5; the match to TRBD1 covers 7 bases. The CDR3 consists of 17 residues. The germline gives CDR1 SEHNR, CDR2 FQNEAQ (reference sequence). Trimming cost V 3 bases and J 2 bases; bases outside gene matches: 10. This CDR3 is CASSFTGASFGNQPQHF. CDR3 nucleotide sequence: TGTGCCAGCAGCTTTACAGGGGCCTCGTTTGGCAATCAGCCCCAGCATTTT. The whole variable domain, remainder taken from reference TRBV7-9 and TRBJ1-5, is DTGVSQNPRHKITKRGQNVTFRCDPISEHNRLYWYRQTLGQGPEFLTYFQNEAQLEKSRLLSDRFSAERPKGSFSTLEIQRTEQGDSAMYLCASSFTGASFGNQPQHFGDGTRLSIL.

This clonotype was seen just once. V usage is TRBV24-1 and J usage is TRBJ2-3; no firm D call. Per the germline V gene, CDR1 is KGHDR and CDR2 is SFDVKD. CDR3 length: 15 amino acids. V was cut by 4 bases and J by 3 bases, with 13 bases left in between. CDR3 loop: CATSENRVLTDTQYF. CDR3 nucleotide sequence: TGTGCCACCAGTGAGAATCGGGTCCTAACAGATACGCAGTATTTT.

The chain links TRBV5-4 to TRBJ2-2, with 8 bases that match TRBD1. The CDR3 is 16 amino acids. Germline CDR1 reads SGHNT; CDR2 reads YYREEE (reference sequence). V dropped 4 bases and J dropped 1; count of bases not matched to a gene: 6. The CDR3 spells CASSPQGQVNTGELFF. CDR3 sequence (DNA): TGTGCCAGCAGCCCACAGGGACAGGTGAACACCGGGGAGCTGTTTTTT.

The chain joins TRBV18 to TRBJ1-1; weak D call: TRBD1 (5 bases). Germline-derived CDR1 and CDR2 are KGHSH and LQKENI. V dropped 2 bases and J dropped 1 base, with 5 bases sitting between them. This CDR3 is built from 13 residues. CDR3 sequence (DNA): TGTGCCAGCTCACCAGGGACGAACACTGAAGCTTTCTTT. Protein sequence: CASSPGTNTEAFF. Based on the CDR3 plus reference TRBV18 and TRBJ1-1, the full variable domain is NAGVMQNPRHLVRRRGQEARLRCSPMKGHSHVYWYRQLPEEGLKFMVYLQKENIIDESGMPKERFSAEFPKEGPSILRIQQVVRGDSAAYFCASSPGTNTEAFFGQGTRLTVV.

This clonotype came up a few times. This chain uses TRBV5-6 with TRBJ2-3; D gene unclear. Germline values: CDR1 SGHDT, CDR2 YYEEEE. This CDR3 is 14 amino acids long. Trimming pared 2 bases from V and 2 bases from J, leaving 9 bases between. In DNA, the CDR3 is TGTGCCAGCAGCTTTGGTAGGCCCACAGATACGCAGTATTTT. The encoded protein is CASSFGRPTDTQYF. Combining the CDR3 with reference TRBV5-6 and TRBJ2-3 gives the whole variable domain DAGVTQSPTHLIKTRGQQVTLRCSPKSGHDTVSWYQQALGQGPQFIFQYYEEEERQRGNFPDRFSGHQFPNYSSELNVNALLLGDSALYLCASSFGRPTDTQYFGPGTRLTVL.

V usage is TRBV3-1 and J usage is TRBJ2-1; 9 positions agree with TRBD2. Germline CDR1 and CDR2: LGHDT and YNNKEL (reference sequence). The CDR3 runs 16 residues. The J segment lost 3 bases and the V segment lost 3 bases, leaving 6 bases of the junction unmatched. CDR3 coding DNA: TGTGCCAGCAGCCACTCGGGCGGGAGGGTCTACAATGAGCAGTTCTTC. Its protein product is CASSHSGGRVYNEQFF.

The rearrangement uses TRBV7-9 and TRBJ2-5, with D maybe TRBD1 (6 bases). Germline V gene lookup returns CDR1 SEHNR and CDR2 FQNEAQ (reference sequence). The CDR3 covers 15 residues. Trimming shortened V by 0 bases and J by 1 base, and 9 bases separated the two germline ends. The CDR3 DNA sequence: TGTGCCAGCAGCTTAGCGGGACAATTCCAAGAGACCCAGTACTTC. It yields the protein CASSLAGQFQETQYF. The full variable domain, in which reference TRBV7-9 and TRBJ2-5 provide the parts outside the CDR3, is DTGVSQNPRHKITKRGQNVTFRCDPISEHNRLYWYRQTLGQGPEFLTYFQNEAQLEKSRLLSDRFSAERPKGSFSTLEIQRTEQGDSAMYLCASSLAGQFQETQYFGPGTRLLVL.

This clonotype was seen a handful of times. This chain links TRBV27 with TRBJ2-1; 9 bases align to TRBD2. The CDR3 runs 14 residues. Germline V lookup: CDR1 MNHEY, CDR2 SMNVEV (reference sequence). The V gene end was trimmed by 6 bases and the J gene end by 9 bases; junction bases not matched to a gene: 9. CDR3 amino acids: CASSSSGSWSEQFF. CDR3 in DNA: TGTGCCAGCAGCAGTAGCGGGAGTTGGAGTGAGCAGTTCTTC.

This clonotype has only a few counts. The CDR3 protein is CASSLGSLGLYGYTF. CDR3 coding DNA: TGTGCCAGCAGCTTAGGATCATTGGGACTCTATGGCTACACCTTC. V and J are TRBV7-6 and TRBJ1-2; possibly TRBD1 for D (5 bases). Trimming removed 1 base at V and 4 bases at J, with 13 bases between. The CDR3 extends over 15 amino acids. From germline, CDR1 is SGHVS and CDR2 FNYEAQ.

A remark on this clonotype: One end of the junction is discordant with germline, which a read error may explain. The chain couples TRBV7-2 to TRBJ1-5, with D uncertain. The CDR3 sequence is 14 residues long. The germline V gene has CDR1 SGHTA and CDR2 FQGNSA. This CDR3 reads CASGLASSNQPQHF. The CDR3 nucleotides are TGTGCCAGCGGCTTGGCTTCTAGCAATCAGCCCCAGCATTTT.

This clonotype was found a few times. This rearrangement joins TRBV15 to TRBJ1-4; TRBD1 is a possible D gene (5 bases). The CDR3 contains 14 residues. Germline lookup yields CDR1 LNHNV and CDR2 YYDKDF (reference sequence). The V end was cut by 3 bases, the J end by 8 bases, with 13 bases between. CDR3 residues: CATSSSPGHEKLFF. DNA of the CDR3: TGTGCCACCAGCAGTTCTCCAGGGCACGAAAAACTGTTTTTT.

J is TRBJ2-1 and V is TRBV10-3, with D possibly TRBD2 on 6 matching bases. Germline lookup yields CDR1 ENHRY and CDR2 SYGVKD. CDR3 length: 16 amino acids. V lost 2 bases and J 2 bases, leaving 13 bases between the germline ends. CDR3 sequence reads: CAISERQAGPYNEQFF. CDR3 DNA: TGTGCCATCAGTGAGCGTCAGGCGGGACCCTACAATGAGCAGTTCTTC.

J is TRBJ1-1 and V is TRBV7-9; weak D call: TRBD1 (6 bases). This CDR3 is built from 15 residues. With 7 bases removed from V and 6 bases from J, the gap between germline ends came to 21 bases. Germline V lookup: CDR1 SEHNR, CDR2 FQNEAQ (reference sequence). CDR3 nucleotide sequence: TGTGCCAGCACCAAGGTGGGGGCAGGGGTCCCTGAAGCTTTCTTT. Translation: CASTKVGAGVPEAFF. The whole variable domain, remainder taken from reference TRBV7-9 and TRBJ1-1, is DTGVSQNPRHKITKRGQNVTFRCDPISEHNRLYWYRQTLGQGPEFLTYFQNEAQLEKSRLLSDRFSAERPKGSFSTLEIQRTEQGDSAMYLCASTKVGAGVPEAFFGQGTRLTVV.

This clonotype was observed a few times. This sequence joins TRBV20-1 and TRBJ2-7, with D possibly matching TRBD1 (6 bases). CDR1 and CDR2 (germline): DFQATT, SNEGSKA (reference sequence). The CDR3 runs 14 residues. V was pared by 1 base and J by 1 base, with 11 bases between. The CDR3 nucleotides are TGCAGTGCTAGAGCCTTGAGGGGGTCCTACGAGCAGTACTTC. Protein product: CSARALRGSYEQYF.